This section outlines one TCR beta chain sequence together with its context. V lost 5 bases to trimming and J lost 1 base; unmatched junction nucleotides: 12. CDR1 SEHNR and CDR2 FQNEAQ come from the germline V gene (reference sequence). The length of the CDR3 is 17 residues. The record originates from a study of response to subunit inactivated influenza vaccine. TCRdb processed the RT-PCR reads anew with MiXCR; each CDR3 protein has one entry. The sample has 500,000 to 600,000 distinct CDR3 sequences, about 17% seen once. The TCR was taken from a man aged 50-75 years who received an inactivated influenza vaccine. This chain links TRBV7-9 with TRBJ2-7; 9 bases align to TRBD1. The source material was CD4+ T cells sorted from PBMCs, sampled roughly 24 months after vaccination. The CDR3 coding sequence is TGTGCCAGCAGCCCAGCCCTGGACAGGGGTCGTTCCTACGAGCAGTACTTC. Translation gives CASSPALDRGRSYEQYF. The whole variable domain, remainder taken from reference TRBV7-9 and TRBJ2-7, is DTGVSQNPRHKITKRGQNVTFRCDPISEHNRLYWYRQTLGQGPEFLTYFQNEAQLEKSRLLSDRFSAERPKGSFSTLEIQRTEQGDSAMYLCASSPALDRGRSYEQYFGPGTRLTVT.